The subject of this entry is one T cell receptor (beta chain). Its target is unknown. The sample originates from a study of a mutant IDH1 vaccine in newly diagnosed glioma. Germline-derived CDR1 and CDR2 are SGHRS and YFSETQ. CDR3 length equals 15 residues. With 1 base removed from V and 1 base from J, the gap between germline ends came to 11 bases. Assay used: immunoSEQ multiplex PCR; TCRdb lists only in-frame clones, some missing. Seen here are fewer than 45,000 clones, roughly 80% observed once, and the top ten hold approximately 5.3%. The time point is: week 23, last vaccination. Vaccination used 300 ug of mutant IDH1 20-mer peptide per dose, with topical imiquimod.

The receptor was derived from a man aged 45-65 years with glioma. The rearrangement joins TRBV5-1 to TRBJ2-5; D call uncertain. The source material was PBMCs, sampled from a glioma patient whose treatment included an IDH1 peptide vaccine. CDR3 protein: CASSLTLPTQETQYF. The CDR3 bases are TGCGCCAGCAGCTTGACCCTCCCCACCCAAGAGACCCAGTACTTC.